This record covers a single T cell receptor (beta chain). What it binds is unknown. The sample is drawn from a study of identical twins. Whole-study findings and limits: Diverse VJ usage suggested most zero-insertion clonotypes were not invariant T cells.

The CDR3 length is 15 residues. CDR1 MNHEY and CDR2 SMNVEV come from the germline V gene (reference sequence). V shed 1 base, J shed 4 bases, and the junction held 3 bases outside the gene matches. TCRdb re-called the 5' RACE reads with MiXCR, one entry per CDR3 protein. The sample yields 200,000 to 250,000 distinct CDR3 sequences, 6% to 8.5% seen once. Donors were all healthy Caucasians. The same data also went into a second study, on yellow fever vaccine responses in identical twins.

Sequenced material: CD8+ T cells sorted from blood. This clonotype was sampled from a woman under 30 in good health. The chain couples TRBV27 to TRBJ2-5, with 10 bases aligning to TRBD2. The CDR3 bases are TGTGCCAGCAGTTTATTAGCGGGAGGTCGAGAGACCCAGTACTTC. This translates into CASSLLAGGRETQYF.